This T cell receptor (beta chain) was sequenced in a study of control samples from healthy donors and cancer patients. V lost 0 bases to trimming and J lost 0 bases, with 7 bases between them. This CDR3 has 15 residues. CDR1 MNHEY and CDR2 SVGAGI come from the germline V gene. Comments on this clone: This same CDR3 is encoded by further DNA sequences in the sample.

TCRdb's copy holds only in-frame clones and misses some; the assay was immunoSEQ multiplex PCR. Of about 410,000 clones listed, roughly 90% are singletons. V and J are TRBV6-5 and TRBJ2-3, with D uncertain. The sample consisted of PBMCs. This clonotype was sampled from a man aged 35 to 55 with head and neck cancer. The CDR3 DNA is TGTGCCAGCAGTTACTCGGGTGGGAGCACAGATACGCAGTATTTT. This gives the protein CASSYSGGSTDTQYF.